The 20 T cell receptor beta chains listed next were all sequenced from one sample in a study of CD8 T cells in ankylosing spondylitis. Using its own MiXCR run on the 5' RACE reads, TCRdb lists one record per CDR3 protein. Altogether around 230,000 distinct CDR3 sequences are present, roughly 8.2% being singletons, with the ten largest covering more than 4.5%. Input material: blood, either unsorted or a sorted T cell fraction (not recorded which). The receptors come from a female donor with ankylosing spondylitis or in good health (not recorded which).

This clonotype was picked up a small number of times. The gene calls are TRBV7-2 and TRBJ2-1, with 9 bases that match TRBD2. Trimming removed 4 bases from V and 14 bases from J; junction bases left unmatched: 6. This CDR3 has 12 residues. CDR1 and CDR2 from the germline V gene are SGHTA and FQGNSA. The CDR3 DNA reads TGTGCCAGCAGCTCGATCCGCGGGGGGGAGTTCTTC. Translated: CASSSIRGGEFF.

This clonotype has more than one count but fewer than ten. The V call is TRBV5-1, the J call TRBJ2-7, with 7 bases matching TRBD1. V trimming: 2 bases; J trimming: 2 bases; junction bases outside the gene matches: 7. In germline, CDR1 is SGHRS, CDR2 YFSETQ. The CDR3 extends over 15 amino acids. CDR3 DNA: TGCGCCAGCAGCTTACTACAGGGGAAGGCCTACGAGCAGTACTTC. Amino acids: CASSLLQGKAYEQYF.

This clonotype was seen at least ten times. The chain joins TRBV7-2 to TRBJ1-3, with D unclear. The length of the CDR3 is 14 residues. Trimming stripped 1 base from V and 4 bases from J, with 8 bases between. Germline CDR1 and CDR2: SGHTA and FQGNSA. CDR3: CASSLVPEGNTIYF. The CDR3 DNA reads as TGTGCCAGCAGCTTAGTGCCAGAAGGAAACACCATATATTTT.

This clonotype appeared many times. J is TRBJ1-2 and V is TRBV24-1; 12 nucleotides line up with TRBD1. Germline loops: CDR1 KGHDR, CDR2 SFDVKD. Trimming cost V 7 bases and J 8 bases; bases outside gene matches: 10. The CDR3 has 15 amino acids. CDR3 in amino acids: CATRPGTGGSMGYTF. DNA for the CDR3: TGTGCCACCAGGCCTGGGACAGGGGGCTCAATGGGCTACACCTTC.

The V gene is TRBV7-9, the J gene TRBJ2-7, with a possible D match to TRBD2 (7 bases). CDR1 is SEHNR, CDR2 FQNEAQ, per germline (reference sequence). The CDR3 consists of 16 residues. Trimming removed 0 bases at V and 6 bases at J, with 18 bases between. The CDR3 protein is CASSLAPTSLRGEQYF. The CDR3 DNA sequence: TGTGCCAGCAGCTTAGCGCCGACTAGCCTCAGGGGCGAGCAGTACTTC. The full variable domain, completed using reference TRBV7-9 and TRBJ2-7, is DTGVSQNPRHKITKRGQNVTFRCDPISEHNRLYWYRQTLGQGPEFLTYFQNEAQLEKSRLLSDRFSAERPKGSFSTLEIQRTEQGDSAMYLCASSLAPTSLRGEQYFGPGTRLTVT.

CDR3 DNA: TGTGCCAGCAGCTTAGGAGGGCCTACTAGCGGGTACGAGGATACGCAGTATTTT. Translation: CASSLGGPTSGYEDTQYF. This chain connects TRBV11-2 to TRBJ2-3, with 9 bases fitting TRBD2. Germline trimming cut 1 base from V and 6 bases from J; bases unmatched to any gene: 14. Germline CDR1 reads SGHAT; CDR2 reads FQNNGV. The CDR3 covers 18 residues.

This clonotype was seen at least ten times. The rearrangement links TRBV10-1 to TRBJ2-3; maybe TRBD1 (5 bases). CDR3 size: 14 residues. V was clipped by 5 bases and J by 2 bases, with 11 bases between them. Looked up from germline, CDR1 is WNHNN and CDR2 is SYGVQD (reference sequence). The CDR3 loop reads CASSSDSLTDTQYF. CDR3 nucleotides: TGCGCCAGCAGTTCCGACAGCCTCACAGATACGCAGTATTTT.

This clonotype was picked up a small number of times. V and J are TRBV20-1 and TRBJ2-1, with no clear D. This CDR3 contains 13 residues. V was shortened by 3 bases and J by 7 bases, with 13 bases between the two germline ends. Germline V gene lookup returns CDR1 DFQATT and CDR2 SNEGSKA (reference sequence). This CDR3 is CSARAGISNEQFF. CDR3 nucleotides: TGCAGTGCTAGGGCTGGAATATCGAATGAGCAGTTCTTC.

This clonotype was observed a few times. This chain connects TRBV7-2 to TRBJ2-1, with TRBD2 identical over 7 bases. CDR1 and CDR2 (germline): SGHTA, FQGNSA. The V gene end was trimmed by 5 bases and the J gene end by 2 bases; junction bases not matched to a gene: 6. This CDR3 has 15 amino acids. The CDR3: CASSPTGGPYNEQFF. The CDR3 DNA sequence: TGTGCCAGCAGCCCTACGGGAGGCCCCTACAATGAGCAGTTCTTC.

In its sample, this clonotype was seen many times. The rearrangement uses TRBV10-3 and TRBJ1-1, with 8 nucleotides matching TRBD1. The CDR3 is made up of 13 amino acids. The germline V gene has CDR1 ENHRY and CDR2 SYGVKD. Trimming cost V 11 bases and J 5 bases; bases outside gene matches: 10. The CDR3 reads CAVRSRQGTEAFF. The CDR3 nucleotides read TGTGCCGTCCGCTCAAGACAGGGGACTGAAGCTTTCTTT.

The chain has TRBV7-8 and TRBJ2-5, with D possibly TRBD2 on 5 matching bases. The V gene lost 0 bases and the J gene lost 5 bases, with 7 bases spanning the gap. The CDR3 is 13 amino acids. Germline CDR1 SGHVS, CDR2 FQNEAQ. The CDR3 nucleotides are TGTGCCAGCAGCTTAGCGCAGCGGGAGACCCAGTACTTC. This gives the protein CASSLAQRETQYF.

This clonotype was seen at least ten times. The rearrangement uses TRBV27 and TRBJ1-1; D uncertain. Germline CDR1 is MNHEY and CDR2 is SMNVEV (reference sequence). The CDR3 runs to 14 residues. Trimming left V 5 bases short and J 6 bases short, with 16 bases between. The CDR3, as DNA: TGTGCCAGCAGTATCCGGGCCCAAGGCGCTGAAGCTTTCTTT. It is translated as CASSIRAQGAEAFF.

This clonotype was counted ten times or more. The CDR3 reads CASSQRDVAGYNEQFF. CDR3 nucleotide sequence: TGCGCCAGCAGCCAGAGGGACGTCGCCGGCTACAATGAGCAGTTCTTC. J is TRBJ2-1 and V is TRBV4-1, with D perhaps given as TRBD1 or TRBD2 (5 bases each). The CDR3 is made up of 16 amino acids. The V end lost 3 bases, the J end lost 3 bases, and 15 bases lay between the germline ends. The germline V gene has CDR1 MGHRA and CDR2 YSYEKL.

This clonotype showed up just a few times. The rearrangement links TRBV11-2 to TRBJ2-6, with a possible D match to TRBD1 (7 bases). CDR1 SGHAT and CDR2 FQNNGV come from the germline V gene. The germline V and J ends were trimmed by 4 bases and 4 bases, with 11 bases remaining between them. The CDR3 has 15 residues. The CDR3, as DNA: TGTGCCAGCAGCTCAGGGGGGACCGGGGCCAACGTCCTGACTTTC. This translates into CASSSGGTGANVLTF.

Many counts were recorded for this clonotype. The V gene is TRBV20-1, the J gene TRBJ2-3; no firm D call. With 6 bases removed from V and 4 bases from J, the gap between germline ends came to 14 bases. Germline V gene data show CDR1 as DFQATT and CDR2 as SNEGSKA (reference sequence). This CDR3 region has 13 residues. In DNA form, the CDR3 reads TGCAGTGCCAAAGGATATTGGGCAGATACGCAGTATTTT. Its protein product is CSAKGYWADTQYF.

This clonotype was seen ten or more times. The genes are TRBV7-8 and TRBJ2-5; D unclear. This CDR3 contains 15 residues. Trimming removed 0 bases at V and 2 bases at J, with 10 bases between. From germline, CDR1 is SGHVS and CDR2 FQNEAQ. The CDR3 sequence: CASSLATTAQETQYF. CDR3 in DNA: TGTGCCAGCAGCTTAGCGACCACAGCTCAAGAGACCCAGTACTTC.

The chain is built from TRBV7-9 and TRBJ2-7; D possibly corresponds to TRBD1 (5 bases). Trimming pared 5 bases from V and 0 bases from J, leaving 11 bases between. The CDR3 runs 14 residues. In germline, CDR1 is SEHNR, CDR2 FQNEAQ (reference sequence). CDR3 sequence reads: CASSGQQGSYEQYF. CDR3 DNA: TGTGCCAGCAGCGGACAACAAGGCTCCTACGAGCAGTACTTC.

This clonotype was detected ten times or more. The rearrangement joins TRBV5-6 to TRBJ1-5; 10 bases agree with TRBD1. CDR3 length: 17 amino acids. CDR1 is SGHDT, CDR2 YYEEEE, per germline. V lost 5 bases and J lost 3; bases outside the gene matches: 11. CDR3 nucleotide sequence: TGTGCCAGCAGGAAACGACAGGGGGCGCAGGTCAATCAGCCCCAGCATTTT. Amino acid sequence: CASRKRQGAQVNQPQHF.

In this sample, this clonotype turned up many times. This chain links TRBV29-1 with TRBJ2-3; a possible D gene is TRBD1 (5 bases). Trimming shortened V by 4 bases and J by 8 bases, and 13 bases separated the two germline ends. This CDR3 has 12 amino acids. Germline V gene sequence: CDR1 SQVTM, CDR2 ANQGSEA. The CDR3 region has the DNA TGCAGCGTTGTTACAGGATCCGGTACGCAGTATTTT. This translates into CSVVTGSGTQYF.

This clonotype was recorded many times. The J gene is TRBJ2-2, the V gene TRBV7-2; D may be TRBD2 (5 bases). This CDR3 comprises 15 residues. CDR1 is SGHTA, CDR2 FQGNSA, per germline. Deletions cut 7 bases from V and 2 bases from J, with 14 bases between. CDR3 residues: CASTLDYVNTGELFF. The CDR3 DNA follows: TGTGCCAGCACCCTCGACTACGTAAACACCGGGGAGCTGTTTTTT.